The 21 T cell receptor beta chains presented below share a single source sample, sequenced in a study of cytomegalovirus exposure and HLA in healthy donors. The primer mix had 60 Vbeta and 13 Jbeta primers. Assay used: immunoSEQ multiplex PCR; TCRdb lists only in-frame clones, some missing. The sample yields about 160,000 clones, less than 90% seen once. Sequencing was carried out using PBMCs. These receptor sequences come from a male donor in good health and CMV-seropositive.

The chain joins TRBV11-2 to TRBJ2-1, with 7 bases that match TRBD2. CDR1 and CDR2 from the germline V gene are SGHAT and FQNNGV. The CDR3 length is 15 residues. V lost 1 base, J lost 4 bases, and 4 bases stayed unmatched. CDR3 nucleotide sequence: TGTGCCAGCAGCTTAGGGCTAGCGGAGTACAATGAGCAGTTCTTC. Amino acids: CASSLGLAEYNEQFF.

The V gene is TRBV30, the J gene TRBJ1-1; the D is unclear. Trimming removed 2 bases at V and 3 bases at J, with 19 bases between. CDR3 length equals 16 residues. The germline gives CDR1 GTSNPN, CDR2 SVGIG (reference sequence). The DNA for the CDR3 is TGTGCCTGGAGTCCCTGGACGGGAGGAGACGACACTGAAGCTTTCTTT. It codes for CAWSPWTGGDDTEAFF.

This chain connects TRBV6-5 to TRBJ1-2; the D gene is possibly TRBD1 (6 bases). Germline V gives CDR1 MNHEY, CDR2 SVGAGI. This CDR3 is 14 amino acids long. V shed 6 bases and J shed 4 bases, with 15 bases lying between them. CDR3 bases: TGTGCCAGCAGGGGGCCAGGGGAGATCTATGGCTACACCTTC. Protein: CASRGPGEIYGYTF.

This clone appeared a single time. The chain uses TRBV4-1 and TRBJ2-1; 7 nucleotides align to TRBD2. This CDR3 is 14 amino acids long. The ends lost 3 bases at V and 9 bases at J; junction bases unmatched: 8. Germline-derived CDR1 and CDR2 are MGHRA and YSYEKL. CDR3 residues: CASSHPGLPFEQFF. The CDR3 DNA reads as TGCGCCAGCAGCCACCCGGGACTACCTTTTGAGCAGTTCTTC.

In this sample, this clone turned up once. The chain is built from TRBV5-5 and TRBJ2-3; 11 bases are a match to TRBD2. There are 16 residues in the CDR3. Trimming at V came to 3 bases and at J to 2 bases, leaving 5 bases not matched to a gene. CDR1 and CDR2 from the germline V gene are SGHKS and YYEKEE (reference sequence). Here the CDR3 DNA reads TGTGCCAGCAGCTCCCTAGCGGGGGGAACCACAGATACGCAGTATTTT. Its translation: CASSSLAGGTTDTQYF. The whole variable domain, filled in from reference TRBV5-5 and TRBJ2-3, reads DAGVTQSPTHLIKTRGQQVTLRCSPISGHKSVSWYQQVLGQGPQFIFQYYEKEERGRGNFPDRFSARQFPNYSSELNVNALLLGDSALYLCASSSLAGGTTDTQYFGPGTRLTVL.

For the CDR3, the DNA is TGTGCCTGGATCAGGGGACCGAACCCAAACACCGGGGAGCTGTTTTTT. Translation gives CAWIRGPNPNTGELFF. V and J are TRBV30 and TRBJ2-2, with D maybe TRBD1 (6 bases). Trimming took off 4 bases at V and 2 bases at J, with 17 bases between the two ends. This CDR3 spans 16 amino acids. Germline values: CDR1 GTSNPN, CDR2 SVGIG (reference sequence).

This clone has a single count. This CDR3 reads CASSPRQGDGNTIYF. CDR3 nucleotide sequence: TGTGCCAGCTCACCCCGACAGGGAGATGGAAACACCATATATTTT. The rearrangement links TRBV18 to TRBJ1-3, with 7 bases identical to TRBD1. V lost 3 bases and J lost 3; bases outside the gene matches: 5. This CDR3 has 15 residues. Germline V CDR1 and CDR2: KGHSH, LQKENI.

This clone was counted a single time. V gene TRBV7-2 combines with J gene TRBJ2-2; the match to TRBD2 covers 10 bases. Germline loops: CDR1 SGHTA, CDR2 FQGNSA. V lost 5 bases, J lost 7 bases, and 13 bases stayed unmatched. This CDR3 region has 17 residues. The CDR3, as DNA: TGTGCCAGCAGCCCCTACCCTAGCGGGAGTGGAATCGGGGAGCTGTTTTTT. Translation: CASSPYPSGSGIGELFF. Looking up the rest from reference TRBV7-2 and TRBJ2-2 gives the full variable domain: GAGVSQSPSNKVTEKGKDVELRCDPISGHTALYWYRQSLGQGLEFLIYFQGNSAPDKSGLPSDRFSAERTGGSVSTLTIQRTQQEDSAVYLCASSPYPSGSGIGELFFGEGSRLTVL.

V gene TRBV16 combines with J gene TRBJ1-2; D gene uncertain. Trimming cost V 4 bases and J 2 bases, with 8 bases left between them. This CDR3 is 13 amino acids long. Germline V CDR1 and CDR2: KGHSY, FQNENV. The DNA of the CDR3 is TGTGCCAGCAGCCGCCTACCGAACTATGGCTACACCTTC. Its translation is CASSRLPNYGYTF.

This chain uses TRBV14 with TRBJ1-1; 8 nucleotides line up with TRBD1. CDR3 size: 15 residues. J was trimmed by 0 bases and V by 4 bases; bases with no gene match: 4. CDR1 and CDR2 (germline): SGHDN, FVKESK. The CDR3 loop is CASSLRTGLNTEAFF. In DNA form, the CDR3 reads TGTGCCAGCAGCCTACGGACAGGGTTGAACACTGAAGCTTTCTTT.

With regard to this clone: The same CDR3 can be traced to other DNA sequences in this sample. The V gene is TRBV19, the J gene TRBJ1-5; the match to TRBD1 covers 7 bases. CDR3 length equals 13 residues. Trimming at V came to 5 bases and at J to 7 bases, leaving 5 bases not matched to a gene. CDR1 is LNHDA, CDR2 SQIVND, per germline (reference sequence). The CDR3 DNA reads as TGTGCCAGTAGTCCAGGGGGTGGGCAGCCCCAGCATTTT. Translated, it gives CASSPGGGQPQHF.

The rearrangement links TRBV9 to TRBJ2-1; D is perhaps TRBD1 (5 bases). The germline gives CDR1 SGDLS, CDR2 YYNGEE. The ends were cut back, 4 bases at V and 8 bases at J, with 10 bases in the middle. The CDR3 runs to 12 residues. The CDR3 region is CASSPGLDEQFF. For the CDR3, the DNA is TGTGCCAGCAGCCCAGGGTTGGATGAGCAGTTCTTC.

The sample holds a few counts of this clone. This rearrangement joins TRBV6-5 to TRBJ2-1; the match to TRBD2 covers 8 bases. CDR1 and CDR2 from the germline V gene are MNHEY and SVGAGI. Trimming cost V 2 bases and J 0 bases; bases outside gene matches: 0. The CDR3 contains 15 residues. CDR3 amino acids: CASSYGTSSYNEQFF. As DNA, the CDR3 is TGTGCCAGCAGTTACGGGACTAGCTCCTACAATGAGCAGTTCTTC.

V usage is TRBV7-9 and J usage is TRBJ2-3; 7 nucleotides line up with TRBD1. Losses at the gene ends were 0 bases for V and 3 bases for J; bases not matched to a gene: 6. Germline CDR1 reads SEHNR; CDR2 reads FQNEAQ (reference sequence). The CDR3 runs to 16 residues. The CDR3 spells CASSLARTGQTDTQYF. As DNA, the CDR3 is TGTGCCAGCAGCTTAGCGCGGACAGGCCAGACAGATACGCAGTATTTT.

The chain has TRBV9 and TRBJ1-1; D is perhaps TRBD1 (6 bases). CDR1 SGDLS and CDR2 YYNGEE come from the germline V gene. V dropped 6 bases and J dropped 1 base, with 19 bases sitting between them. This CDR3 has 16 residues. The CDR3 sequence is CASTARGSGGNTEAFF. The CDR3 nucleotides read TGTGCCAGCACCGCGAGGGGGTCTGGAGGGAACACTGAAGCTTTCTTT.

The chain joins TRBV29-1 to TRBJ2-1; D uncertain. CDR3 length equals 12 residues. Germline V lookup: CDR1 SQVTM, CDR2 ANQGSEA. V was clipped by 3 bases and J by 5 bases, with 8 bases between them. This CDR3 reads CSVDSRDNEQFF. The CDR3 DNA reads TGCAGCGTTGATAGCCGGGACAATGAGCAGTTCTTC.

The V and J genes are TRBV14 and TRBJ2-3, with D unclear. The CDR3 length is 12 residues. Germline loops: CDR1 SGHDN, CDR2 FVKESK. V was clipped by 4 bases and J by 8 bases, with 10 bases between them. The CDR3 is CASSLLAGTQYF. The CDR3 DNA reads as TGTGCCAGCAGCCTATTAGCTGGTACGCAGTATTTT.

V gene TRBV6-1 combines with J gene TRBJ2-7, with 7 bases identical to TRBD1. The CDR3 length is 16 residues. The trim removed 0 bases at V and 2 bases at J, leaving 7 bases unmatched. Looked up from germline, CDR1 is MNHNS and CDR2 is SASEGT. CDR3 region: CASSEATSGTAYEQYF. CDR3 in DNA: TGTGCCAGCAGTGAAGCTACCTCCGGGACAGCCTACGAGCAGTACTTC.

DNA for the CDR3: TGTGCCATCAGTGTCACGAACACCGGGGAGCTGTTTTTT. It specifies CAISVTNTGELFF. The V call is TRBV10-3, the J call TRBJ2-2; D is unresolved. The CDR3 extends over 13 amino acids. Per the germline V gene, CDR1 is ENHRY and CDR2 is SYGVKD. V lost 4 bases and J lost 0, with 3 bases in between.

This clone showed up just a few times. The rearrangement uses TRBV7-9 and TRBJ2-7; TRBD1 matches at 8 bases. Per germline, CDR1 SEHNR and CDR2 FQNEAQ (reference sequence). Trimming removed 5 bases from V and 6 bases from J; junction bases left unmatched: 6. The CDR3 totals 13 residues. CDR3 sequence reads: CASSLQGVGEQYF. The CDR3 nucleotides are TGTGCCAGCAGCCTACAGGGGGTAGGCGAGCAGTACTTC.

In its sample, this clone was seen once. The junction differs from germline at one of its ends, possibly a read error. The chain is built from TRBV7-9 and TRBJ1-4, with 9 bases aligning to TRBD1. Germline V gene data show CDR1 as SEHNR and CDR2 as FQNEAQ (reference sequence). This CDR3 is 14 amino acids long. CDR3 nucleotides: TGTTCCAGCAGCTCCCGGGACAGGGTTGAAAAACTGTTTTTT. It specifies CSSSSRDRVEKLFF.